What follows describes a single T cell receptor beta chain. Its binding antigen is unknown. Base qualities are not at hand, and no much larger clone is one base apart. This sample stems from a study of T cells in tuberculosis (dated by TCRdb to the late 2010s). The study in broad terms: The study combined CD1B tetramers and high-throughput TCR immunosequencing to characterize T cells specific for the mycobacterial lipid antigen glucose monomycolate (GMM). A South African clinical cohort compared IGRA-negative adolescents, IGRA-positive adolescents with latent tuberculosis and adults with active tuberculosis, fewer than 12 per group. On the study overall, not on this receptor specifically: Active tuberculosis TCR-alpha repertoires showed smaller mean NN-distances to GMM-specific TCRs than IGRA-negative controls, suggesting clonal expansion of these TCRs. An accuracy of more than 80% (AUROC 0.90) was reached by a classifier using the diverse GMM-specific repertoire, compared with 60% to 70% accuracy when GEM motif frequencies were used. The smaller NN-distances in active tuberculosis patients were driven in part by shorter CDR3-alpha lengths, while the difference seen for TCR-beta was not statistically significant. Clinical samples were chosen by availability of cryopreserved specimens, and active tuberculosis cases were adults while controls were adolescents.

Including the terminal cysteine and phenylalanine, the CDR3 comprises 16 residues. This entry keeps only the CDR3 DNA: 48 bases, framed from base 1. CDR1 SGHAT and CDR2 FQNNGV are derived from the germline V gene. Trimming costs V 4 bases and J 0 bases, and their ends lie 13 bases apart. TCR libraries were generated with the immunoSEQ multiplex PCR assay, using TCR-beta and/or TCR-alpha/delta assays for each sample. Amplified TCR libraries were sequenced on the Illumina high-throughput platform. In the source study's methods: Clustering and dimensionality reduction relied on pairwise TCRdist distances among GMM-specific receptors from T cells that were either sorted ex vivo or expanded in vitro. Each clinical repertoire received a mean NN-distance score, defined as the average TCRdist to the nearest 10% of tetramer-positive reference sequences. GEM TCR motif frequency was computed as the fraction of unique TCRs matching known GEM sequences by V/J usage and CDR3 length. Linear discriminant analysis with leave-one-out cross-validation, implemented in scikit-learn, was used to classify active tuberculosis. TCRdb took over this immuneACCESS table, retaining in-frame rearrangements with V and J assigned. Such tables are incomplete; in checked studies, under half of the missing clones stem from an unresolved V gene, and the remainder is unexplained. V, J and clone size were drawn from that table, and D and trimming were deduced from the DNA. A total of more than 35,000 clones appear in this sample, 90% to 95% of them only once. The ten largest clones represent 7.5% of the sample.

At study entry, a tuberculin skin test and the QuantiFERON-TB GOLD In-Tube IGRA were used to screen adolescents for latent tuberculosis infection. Immunosequencing of unsorted cryopreserved PBMC covered, on average, around 96,000 T cells per clinical donor. Eleven high schools in the Worcester region of the Western Cape, South Africa, served as enrollment sites for adolescents aged 12 to 18 years. Ten or so M. tuberculosis-infected and roughly 10 uninfected adolescents were selected with matching for age and sex. PBMC from adolescents were isolated by density centrifugation from freshly drawn heparinized blood and were then cryopreserved.

The TCR was taken from a donor aged 10-29 years with latent tuberculosis or without tuberculosis infection. The V gene is TRBV11-2 and the J gene is TRBJ1-3, and possibly TRBD1, on 6 matching bases. Sequenced material: PBMCs. The bases read TGTGCCAGCAGCTCCGGGACACGGTCCTCTGGAAACACCATATATTTT. Its coded protein is CASSSGTRSSGNTIYF. Joined to the reference TRBV11-2 and TRBJ1-3 proteins, this CDR3 gives the full variable domain: EAGVAQSPRYKIIEKRQSVAFWCNPISGHATLYWYQQILGQGPKLLIQFQNNGVVDDSQLPKDRFSAERLKGVDSTLKIQPAKLEDSAVYLCASSSGTRSSGNTIYFGEGSWLTVV.